The source of this T cell receptor beta chain is a study of STAT5B mutations in CD4+ large granular lymphocyte leukemia. Study findings and constraints: TRBV06-family usage was enriched in top patient clones (8/27) versus controls (2/35). Higher CD4+ than CD8+ T-LGLL clonality might reflect small sample size.

In regard to this clone: The antigen is unknown.

Libraries were prepared by immunoSEQ multiplex PCR; TCRdb keeps only in-frame clonotypes and omits some of them. The sample includes about 48,000 clones, roughly two thirds seen only once; the top ten take approximately 1.5%. Germline CDR1 and CDR2: SGHNT and YYREEE (reference sequence). The CDR3 sequence is 13 residues long. The V end lost 5 bases, the J end lost 2 bases, and 11 bases lay between the germline ends. The receptor's source is a human donor in good health. The source material was CD4+ T cells from blood buffy coats. J is TRBJ2-7 and V is TRBV5-4; D might be TRBD1 or TRBD2, each matching 5 bases. In DNA, the CDR3 is TGTGCCAGCAGTTGGGACCGAGCCTACGAGCAGTACGTC. Its translation: CASSWDRAYEQYV.